This entry is about one T cell receptor beta chain. The data stem from a study of T cell repertoires in cytomegalovirus infection. Study-wide background: A matching HLA type, together with CMV infection, was signaled by public TCR beta signatures.

The CDR3 spans 11 residues. Trimming shortened V by 6 bases and J by 5 bases, and 10 bases separated the two germline ends. Germline CDR1 reads DFQATT; CDR2 reads SNEGSKA (reference sequence). TCRdb fed the reads into MiXCR, producing one record per CDR3 protein. The data show approximately 240,000 distinct CDR3 sequences, around 12% seen once. The receptor was isolated from a human donor in good health (CMV status not recorded). Some clones in this sample may be carry-over from other donors' samples. This chain connects TRBV20-1 to TRBJ2-5; D ambiguous. Specimen: PBMCs. Written as DNA, the CDR3 is TGCAGTGCGCGGCAAGTGGAGACCCAGTACTTC. Encoded protein: CSARQVETQYF.